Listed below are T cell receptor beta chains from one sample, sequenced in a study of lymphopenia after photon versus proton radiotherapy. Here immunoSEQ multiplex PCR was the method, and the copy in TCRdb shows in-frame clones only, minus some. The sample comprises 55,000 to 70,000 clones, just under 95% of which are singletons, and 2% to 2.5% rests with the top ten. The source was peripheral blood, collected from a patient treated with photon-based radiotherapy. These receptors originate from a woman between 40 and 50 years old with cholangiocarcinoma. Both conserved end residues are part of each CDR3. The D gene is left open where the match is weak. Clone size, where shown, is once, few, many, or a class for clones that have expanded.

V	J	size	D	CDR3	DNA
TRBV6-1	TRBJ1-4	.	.	CASSEGNINEKLFF	TGTGCCAGCAGTGAAGGGAATATTAATGAAAAACTGTTTTTT
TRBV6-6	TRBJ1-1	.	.	CASSYPSQAKTEAFF	TGTGCCAGCAGTTACCCGAGTCAGGCGAAAACTGAAGCTTTCTTT
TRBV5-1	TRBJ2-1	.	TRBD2	CASSPGLAGRNEQFF	TGCGCCAGCAGCCCGGGACTAGCGGGACGAAATGAGCAGTTCTTC
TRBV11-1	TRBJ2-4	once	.	CASRGGHPGFGIQYF	TGTGCCAGCAGGGGAGGACATCCGGGCTTCGGCATTCAGTACTTC
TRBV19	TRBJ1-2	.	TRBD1	CASSHRGTGGADGYTF	TGTGCCAGTAGCCATCGAGGGACAGGGGGCGCAGATGGCTACACCTTC
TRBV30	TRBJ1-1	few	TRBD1	CAWSKGTDEAFF	TGTGCCTGGAGTAAAGGGACAGATGAAGCTTTCTTT
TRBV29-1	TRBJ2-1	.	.	CSVEFWGIHNEQFF	TGCAGCGTTGAATTTTGGGGCATCCACAATGAGCAGTTCTTC
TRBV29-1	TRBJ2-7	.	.	CSVVLGAYEQYF	TGCAGCGTTGTTTTGGGAGCCTACGAGCAGTACTTC
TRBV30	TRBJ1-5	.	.	CAWSRTASNQPQHF	TGTGCCTGGTCCAGGACAGCTAGCAATCAGCCCCAGCATTTT
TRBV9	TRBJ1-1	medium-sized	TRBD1	CASSAQGGHTEAFF	TGTGCCAGCAGCGCCCAGGGGGGGCACACTGAAGCTTTCTTT
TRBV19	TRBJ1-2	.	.	CASSTPGPTAYGYTF	TGTGCCAGTAGTACCCCGGGACCTACGGCGTATGGCTACACCTTC
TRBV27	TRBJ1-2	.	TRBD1	CASSLIQGSNYGYTF	TGTGCCAGCAGTTTAATACAGGGGTCTAACTATGGCTACACCTTC
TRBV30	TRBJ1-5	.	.	CAWSVGQLETQHF	TGTGCCTGGAGTGTTGGGCAGCTGGAGACCCAGCATTTT
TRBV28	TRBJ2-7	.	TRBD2	CASSPLAGGYEQYF	TGTGCCAGCAGTCCTCTAGCGGGAGGCTACGAGCAGTACTTC
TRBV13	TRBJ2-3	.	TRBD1	CASSLGRGFTDTQYF	TGTGCCAGCAGCTTGGGCAGGGGGTTCACAGATACGCAGTATTTT
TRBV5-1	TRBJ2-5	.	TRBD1	CASTLESGTGVGYF	TGCGCCAGCACCCTAGAATCCGGGACAGGGGTTGGGTACTTC
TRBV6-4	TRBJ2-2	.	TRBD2	CASSPPGLAVLGRGTGELFF	TGTGCCAGCAGCCCGCCGGGACTAGCGGTCCTGGGACGGGGCACCGGGGAGCTGTTTTTT
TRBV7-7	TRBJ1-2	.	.	CASRYWGYTF	TGTGCTAGCAGGTACTGGGGCTACACCTTC
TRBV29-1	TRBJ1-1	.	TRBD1	CSVGGAGTGGPAFF	TGCAGCGTTGGGGGGGCCGGGACAGGGGGCCCGGCTTTCTTT
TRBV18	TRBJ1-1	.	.	CASSPTVNTEAFF	TGTGCCAGCTCACCAACAGTTAACACTGAAGCTTTCTTT
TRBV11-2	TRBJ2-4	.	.	CASSLNPRLAKNIQYF	TGTGCCAGCAGCTTAAACCCAAGACTAGCCAAAAACATTCAGTACTTC
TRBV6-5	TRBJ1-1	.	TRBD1	CASSWLQGTEAFF	TGTGCCAGCAGTTGGTTACAGGGGACTGAAGCTTTCTTT
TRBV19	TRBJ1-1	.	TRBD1	CASWDRGGPLTEAFF	TGTGCCAGTTGGGACAGGGGAGGGCCACTAACTGAAGCTTTCTTT
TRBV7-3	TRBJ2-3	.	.	CASSLTQTDTQYF	TGTGCCAGCAGCTTAACCCAAACAGATACGCAGTATTTT
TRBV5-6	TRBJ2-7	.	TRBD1	CASSFTGTGGPYEQYF	TGTGCCAGCAGCTTCACCGGGACAGGGGGCCCATACGAGCAGTACTTC
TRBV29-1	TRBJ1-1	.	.	CSAQGGNTEAFF	TGCAGCGCACAGGGAGGGAACACTGAAGCTTTCTTT
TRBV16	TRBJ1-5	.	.	CASSRSSDLNQPQHF	TGTGCCAGCAGCCGCTCGTCTGACCTCAATCAGCCCCAGCATTTT
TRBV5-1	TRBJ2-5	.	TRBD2	CASCPSGGQETQYF	TGCGCCAGCTGCCCTAGCGGAGGCCAAGAGACCCAGTACTTC
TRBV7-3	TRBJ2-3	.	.	CASSLAATDTQYF	TGTGCCAGCAGCTTGGCAGCGACAGATACGCAGTATTTT
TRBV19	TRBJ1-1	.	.	CASSITDSMNTEAFF	TGTGCCAGTAGTATCACAGACAGCATGAACACTGAAGCTTTCTTT
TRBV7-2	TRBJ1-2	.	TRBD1	CASSPTRTGSYGYTF	TGTGCCAGCAGCCCTACCCGGACAGGTTCCTATGGCTACACCTTC
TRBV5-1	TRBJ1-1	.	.	CASSLTDGLNTEAFF	TGCGCCAGCAGCTTGACCGATGGGCTGAACACTGAAGCTTTCTTT
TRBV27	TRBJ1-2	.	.	CASSTGTSYGYTF	TGTGCCAGCAGCACCGGGACGTCCTATGGCTACACCTTC
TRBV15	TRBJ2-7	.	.	CATSRDGTRGSYEQYF	TGTGCCACCAGCAGAGATGGAACTAGGGGGTCCTACGAGCAGTACTTC
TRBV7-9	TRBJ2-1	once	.	CASSTAGSSYNEQFF	TGTGCCAGCAGCACGGCAGGGAGTTCCTACAATGAGCAGTTCTTC
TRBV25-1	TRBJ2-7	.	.	CASKRTGGYEQYF	TGTGCCAGCAAGAGGACCGGGGGCTACGAGCAGTACTTC
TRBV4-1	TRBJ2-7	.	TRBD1	CASSQVPPGGQGSAYEQYF	TGCGCCAGCAGCCAAGTCCCTCCCGGCGGACAGGGGAGCGCCTACGAGCAGTACTTC